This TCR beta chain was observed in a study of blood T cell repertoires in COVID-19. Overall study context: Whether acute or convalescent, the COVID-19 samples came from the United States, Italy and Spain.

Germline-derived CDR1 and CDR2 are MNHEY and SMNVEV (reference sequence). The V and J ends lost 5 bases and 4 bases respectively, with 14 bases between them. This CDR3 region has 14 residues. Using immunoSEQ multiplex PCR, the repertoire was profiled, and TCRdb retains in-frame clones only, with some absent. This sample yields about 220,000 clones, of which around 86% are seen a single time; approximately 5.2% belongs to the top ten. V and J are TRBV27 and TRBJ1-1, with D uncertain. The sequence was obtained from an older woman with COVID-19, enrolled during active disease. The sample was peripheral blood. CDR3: CASSKRSMSTEAFF. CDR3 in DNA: TGTGCCAGCAGTAAAAGATCTATGAGCACTGAAGCTTTCTTT.